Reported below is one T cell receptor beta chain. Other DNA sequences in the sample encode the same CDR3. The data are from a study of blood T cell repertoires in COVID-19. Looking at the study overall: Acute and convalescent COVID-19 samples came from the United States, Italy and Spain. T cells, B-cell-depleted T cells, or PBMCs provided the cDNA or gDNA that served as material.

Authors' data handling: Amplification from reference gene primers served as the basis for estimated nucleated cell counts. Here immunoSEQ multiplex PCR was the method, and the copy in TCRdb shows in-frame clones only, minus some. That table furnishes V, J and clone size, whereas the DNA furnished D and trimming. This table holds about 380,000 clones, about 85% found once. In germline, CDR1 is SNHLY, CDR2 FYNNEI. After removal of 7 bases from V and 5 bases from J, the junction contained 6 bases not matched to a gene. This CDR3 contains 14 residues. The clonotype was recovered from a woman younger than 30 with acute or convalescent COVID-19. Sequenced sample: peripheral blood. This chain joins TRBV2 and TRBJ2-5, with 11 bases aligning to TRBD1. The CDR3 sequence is CASTGQGVRETQYF. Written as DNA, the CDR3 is TGTGCCAGCACGGGACAGGGGGTGCGGGAGACCCAGTACTTC. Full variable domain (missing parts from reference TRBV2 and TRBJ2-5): EPEVTQTPSHQVTQMGQEVILRCVPISNHLYFYWYRQILGQKVEFLVSFYNNEISEKSEIFDDQFSVERPDGSNFTLKIRSTKLEDSAMYFCASTGQGVRETQYFGPGTRLLVL.